Reported below is one TCR beta chain. This clone appeared a single time. Its antigen has not been determined. No base qualities exist here, and no much larger clone lies one base off it. The sample originates from a study of PD-1 blockade in mismatch repair-deficient tumors (dated by TCRdb to 2017 to 2019). The study in broad terms: Between late 2013 and September 2016, 86 consecutive patients with about 11 mismatch repair-deficient cancer types, all previously treated and progressing, were enrolled in the trial. Deep sequencing of TCR CDR3 regions was used to track tumor-associated T cell clones in peripheral blood of patients responding to PD-1 blockade.

The germline V gene gives CDR1 as SGHRS and CDR2 as YFSETQ. V and J are trimmed by 3 bases and 11 bases, and the gene matches miss 14 bases of the junction. Measured from the cysteine to the phenylalanine, the CDR3 is 15 residues long. Just CDR3 DNA is preserved here, 45 bases in frame from base 1. Mismatch repair deficiency was established in every enrolled patient by polymerase chain reaction or immunohistochemistry. TCR sequencing was carried out for three patients who responded to pembrolizumab therapy. Pembrolizumab PD-1 blockade was prospectively tested in advanced mismatch repair-deficient cancers, regardless of tissue of origin, in the phase II trial. Peripheral blood T cell samples were collected serially, before PD-1 blockade began and at several time points afterward. The timing of each blood sample was reported as weeks after the first dose of pembrolizumab. General conclusions and limits of the study: Rapid expansion after pembrolizumab followed by contraction, generally before radiologic responses, was shown by tumor-resident clones, which were often undetectable in blood before treatment.

The protocol used for the library was the immunoSEQ multiplex PCR assay. TCRdb provides this immuneACCESS table in a form limited to in-frame rearrangements. Some clones are lacking; in checked studies, under half of them reflect an unresolved V gene, and why the rest are absent is not known. The sample table contains 9,000 to 10,000 clones; only one count was recorded for 85% to 90% of them. Around 0.9% of the sample is held by the ten biggest clonotypes. The receptor comes from an adult with mismatch repair-deficient cancer. The V gene is TRBV5-1 and the J gene is TRBJ1-1, with TRBD1 matching 9 junction bases. Sample: PBMCs, taken 46 to 49 weeks after starting pembrolizumab. The nucleotide sequence is TGCGCCAGCAGCTCCATCCCGGGACAGGGAACCGACGCTTTCTTT. This is translated as CASSSIPGQGTDAFF.